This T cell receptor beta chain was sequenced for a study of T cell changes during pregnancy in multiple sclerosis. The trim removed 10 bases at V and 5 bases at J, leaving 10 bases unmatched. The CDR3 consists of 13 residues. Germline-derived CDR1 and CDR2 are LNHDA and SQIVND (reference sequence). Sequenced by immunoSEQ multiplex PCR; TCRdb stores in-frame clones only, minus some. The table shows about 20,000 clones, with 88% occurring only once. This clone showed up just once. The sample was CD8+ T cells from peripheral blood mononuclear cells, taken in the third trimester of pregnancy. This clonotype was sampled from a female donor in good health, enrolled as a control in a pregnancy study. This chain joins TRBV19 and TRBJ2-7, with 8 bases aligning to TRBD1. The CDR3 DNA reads TGTGCCACGAGTGGACAGGGCATCAACGAGCAGTACTTC. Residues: CATSGQGINEQYF.